The sequence of this TCR beta chain was determined in a study of T cells in Graves' hyperthyroidism and ophthalmopathy. Regions amplified from RNA transcripts were the TCR beta CDR3 regions. HTBI primers were used for first-round RT-PCR of the TCR CDR3. TCRdb recomputed calls from the multiplex PCR reads with MiXCR, one row per CDR3 protein. This sample has some 420,000 distinct CDR3 sequences, with roughly 13% found just once. This clonotype originated in a woman aged 18 to 35 with Graves' hyperthyroidism. Sample: blood.

The CDR3 sequence: CASSLQGDEQYF. Here the CDR3 DNA reads TGTGCCAGCAGCTTACAGGGGGACGAGCAGTACTTC. The chain recombines TRBV5-4 with TRBJ2-7; 8 nucleotides agree with TRBD1. Trimming at V came to 2 bases and at J to 5 bases, leaving 0 bases not matched to a gene. The CDR3 is 12 amino acids. From germline, CDR1 is SGHNT and CDR2 YYREEE (reference sequence).